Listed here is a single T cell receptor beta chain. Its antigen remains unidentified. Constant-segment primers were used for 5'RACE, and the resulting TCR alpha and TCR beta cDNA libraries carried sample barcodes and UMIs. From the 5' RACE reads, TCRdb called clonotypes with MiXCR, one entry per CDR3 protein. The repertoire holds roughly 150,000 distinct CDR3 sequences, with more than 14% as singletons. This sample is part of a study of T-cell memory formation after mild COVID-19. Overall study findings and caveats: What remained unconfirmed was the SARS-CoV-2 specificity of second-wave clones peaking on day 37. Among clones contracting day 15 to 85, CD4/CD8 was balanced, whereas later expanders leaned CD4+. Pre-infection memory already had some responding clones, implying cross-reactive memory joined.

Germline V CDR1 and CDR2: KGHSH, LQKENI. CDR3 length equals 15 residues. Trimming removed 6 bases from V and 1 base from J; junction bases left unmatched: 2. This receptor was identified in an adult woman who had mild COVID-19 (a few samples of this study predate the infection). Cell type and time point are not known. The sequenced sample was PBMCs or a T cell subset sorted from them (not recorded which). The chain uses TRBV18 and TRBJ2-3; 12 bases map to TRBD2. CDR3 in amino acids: CASSPSGGGTDTQYF. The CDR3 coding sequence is TGTGCCAGCTCCCCTAGCGGGGGGGGCACAGATACGCAGTATTTT.